This TCR beta chain originates from a study of graft-versus-host responses after intestinal transplantation. Study-wide context: Among the recipients, all got anti-thymocyte globulin induction and then tacrolimus and steroids for approximately 3 years.

Study-level points and caveats: Peak GvH clone levels in circulation were associated with early post-transplant HvG declines.

The ends lost 2 bases at V and 6 bases at J; junction bases unmatched: 1. The CDR3 totals 15 residues. Germline CDR1 and CDR2: SEHNR and FQNEAQ (reference sequence). As regards this clone: Its antigen is unknown.

Sequenced by immunoSEQ multiplex PCR; TCRdb stores in-frame clones only, minus some. This table has roughly 120,000 clones, approximately 95% appearing once. The specimen was unstimulated CD8+ T cells sorted from spleen or lymph node cells, collected before intestinal transplant. The TCR was taken from a human donor who received an intestinal transplant. V usage is TRBV7-9 and J usage is TRBJ2-1, with TRBD2 matching 13 bases. The CDR3 nucleotides read TGTGCCAGCAGCTTACGACTAGCGGGAGGCAATGAGCAGTTCTTC. Encoded protein: CASSLRLAGGNEQFF.